In this sample, the clone carrying this TCR beta chain turned up a few times. The sample originates from a study of shared clonotypes between healthy human individuals. The CDR3 runs to 17 residues. V lost 1 base and J lost 4; bases outside the gene matches: 11. CDR1 SGHVS and CDR2 FQNEAQ come from the germline V gene. Assay used: immunoSEQ multiplex PCR; TCRdb lists only in-frame clones, some missing. This table has about 340,000 clones, about 70% appearing once. All participating donors were Caucasian adults from Nashville, Tennessee. This chain joins TRBV7-8 and TRBJ2-5; 8 bases are shared with TRBD2. This clonotype was obtained from a man aged 25 to 40 in good health. Sequencing was carried out using memory CD4+ T cells sorted from blood. Documented subset: CD45RA-negative fraction. Here the CDR3 reads CASSLESGRRLGETQYF. CDR3 nucleotide sequence: TGTGCCAGCAGCTTAGAGAGCGGGAGAAGATTGGGAGAGACCCAGTACTTC.